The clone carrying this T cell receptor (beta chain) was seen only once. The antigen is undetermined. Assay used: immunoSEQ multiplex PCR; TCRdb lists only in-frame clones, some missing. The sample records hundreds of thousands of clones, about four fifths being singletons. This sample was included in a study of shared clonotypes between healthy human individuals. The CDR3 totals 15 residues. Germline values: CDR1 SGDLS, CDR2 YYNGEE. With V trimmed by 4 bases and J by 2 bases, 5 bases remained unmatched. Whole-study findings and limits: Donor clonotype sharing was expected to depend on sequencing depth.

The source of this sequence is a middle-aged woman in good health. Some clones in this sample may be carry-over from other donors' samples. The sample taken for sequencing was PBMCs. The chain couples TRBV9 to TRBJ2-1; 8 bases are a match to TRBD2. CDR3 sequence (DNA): TGTGCCAGCAGCCCCCTAGCGGGTGCCTACAATGAGCAGTTCTTC. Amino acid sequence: CASSPLAGAYNEQFF.